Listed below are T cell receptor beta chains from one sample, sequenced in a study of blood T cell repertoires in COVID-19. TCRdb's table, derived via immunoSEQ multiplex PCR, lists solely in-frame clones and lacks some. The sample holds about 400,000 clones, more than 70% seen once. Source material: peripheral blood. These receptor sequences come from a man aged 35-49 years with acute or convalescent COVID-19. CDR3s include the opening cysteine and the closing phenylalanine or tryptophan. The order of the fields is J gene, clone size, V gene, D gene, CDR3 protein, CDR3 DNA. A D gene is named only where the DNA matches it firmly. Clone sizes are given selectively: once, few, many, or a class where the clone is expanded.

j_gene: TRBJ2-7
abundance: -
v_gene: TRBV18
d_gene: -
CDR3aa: CASSPPTGTYEQYF
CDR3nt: TGTGCCAGCTCACCACCGACGGGAACCTACGAGCAGTACTTC

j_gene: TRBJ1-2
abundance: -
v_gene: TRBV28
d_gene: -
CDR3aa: CASSQASGSGGYTF
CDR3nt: TGTGCCAGCAGCCAAGCTTCCGGGAGCGGGGGCTACACCTTC

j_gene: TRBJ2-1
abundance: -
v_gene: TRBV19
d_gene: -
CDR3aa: CASSIGQSYNEQFF
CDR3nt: TGTGCCAGTAGTATAGGTCAATCATACAATGAGCAGTTCTTC

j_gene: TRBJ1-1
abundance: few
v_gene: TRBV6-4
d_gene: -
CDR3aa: CASSDEEDTEAFF
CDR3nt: TGTGCCAGCAGTGACGAGGAGGACACTGAAGCTTTCTTT

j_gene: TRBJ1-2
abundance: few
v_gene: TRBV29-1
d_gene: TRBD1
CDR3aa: CSVEDDSWGQAYGYTF
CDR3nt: TGCAGCGTTGAAGACGATAGTTGGGGACAGGCCTATGGCTACACCTTC

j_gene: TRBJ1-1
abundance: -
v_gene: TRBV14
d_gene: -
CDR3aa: CASSQGTEAFF
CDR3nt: TGTGCCAGCAGCCAAGGGACAGAAGCTTTCTTT

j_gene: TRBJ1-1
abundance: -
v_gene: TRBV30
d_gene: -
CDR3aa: CAWIYREAFF
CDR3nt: TGTGCCTGGATTTATCGGGAAGCTTTCTTT

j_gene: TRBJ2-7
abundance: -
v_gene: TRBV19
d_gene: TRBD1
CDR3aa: CASTAQGAGVYEQYF
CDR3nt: TGTGCCAGTACCGCCCAGGGGGCTGGGGTCTACGAGCAGTACTTC

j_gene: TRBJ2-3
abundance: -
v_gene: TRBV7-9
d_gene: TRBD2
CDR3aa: CASSRYLAGGPTDTQYF
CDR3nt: TGTGCCAGCAGCCGCTACTTAGCGGGAGGGCCCACAGATACGCAGTATTTT

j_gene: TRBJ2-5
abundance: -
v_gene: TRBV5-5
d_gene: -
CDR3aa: CASSTPGQETQYF
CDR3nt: TGTGCCAGCAGCACCCCCGGCCAAGAGACCCAGTACTTC

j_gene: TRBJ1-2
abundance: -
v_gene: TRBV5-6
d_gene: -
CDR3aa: CASRRRGGYTF
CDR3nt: TGTGCCAGCAGGAGGAGAGGTGGCTACACCTTC

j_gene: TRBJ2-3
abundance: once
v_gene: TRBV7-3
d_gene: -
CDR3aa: CASSLFKSTDTQYF
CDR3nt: TGTGCCAGCAGCTTATTCAAAAGCACAGATACGCAGTATTTT

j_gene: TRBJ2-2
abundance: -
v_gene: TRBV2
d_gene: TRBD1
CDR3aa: CASSQDRAAGELFF
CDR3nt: TGTGCCAGCAGTCAGGACAGGGCGGCCGGGGAGCTGTTTTTT

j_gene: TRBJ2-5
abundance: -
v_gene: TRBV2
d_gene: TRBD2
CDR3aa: CASTVVRLAGETQYF
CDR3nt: TGTGCCAGCACCGTTGTTCGGCTAGCGGGAGAGACCCAGTACTTC

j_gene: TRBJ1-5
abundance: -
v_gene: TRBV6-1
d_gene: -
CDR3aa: CASSEAFGGSQPQHF
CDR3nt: TGTGCCAGCAGTGAAGCATTCGGGGGGAGCCAGCCCCAGCATTTT

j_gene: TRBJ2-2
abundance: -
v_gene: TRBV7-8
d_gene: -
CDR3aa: CASSLVRLFTGELFF
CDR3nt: TGTGCCAGCAGCTTAGTGCGCCTGTTTACCGGGGAGCTGTTTTTT

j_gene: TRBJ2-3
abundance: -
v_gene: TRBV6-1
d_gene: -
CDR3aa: CASSDDRRFTDTQYF
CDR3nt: TGTGCCAGCAGTGACGACAGGCGTTTCACAGATACGCAGTATTTT

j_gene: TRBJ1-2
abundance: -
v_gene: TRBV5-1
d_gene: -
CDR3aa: CASSLEGTFKNYGYTF
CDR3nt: TGCGCCAGCAGCTTGGAAGGGACATTCAAAAACTATGGCTACACCTTC

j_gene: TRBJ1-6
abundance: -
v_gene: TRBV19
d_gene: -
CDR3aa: CASSIARGDSPLHF
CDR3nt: TGTGCCAGTAGTATAGCCAGGGGAGATTCACCCCTCCACTTT

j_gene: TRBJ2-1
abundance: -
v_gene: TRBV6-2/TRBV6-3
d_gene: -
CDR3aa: CASSYSIARRYNEQFF
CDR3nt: TGTGCCAGCAGTTACTCGATAGCGAGAAGATACAATGAGCAGTTCTTC

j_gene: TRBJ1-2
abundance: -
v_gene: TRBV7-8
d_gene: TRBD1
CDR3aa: CASSFTIQGDGYTF
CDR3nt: TGTGCCAGCAGCTTCACAATACAGGGGGATGGCTACACCTTC

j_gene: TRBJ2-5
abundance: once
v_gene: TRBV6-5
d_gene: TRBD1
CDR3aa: CASSFGQGGETQYF
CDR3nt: TGTGCCAGCAGTTTCGGACAGGGAGGAGAGACCCAGTACTTC

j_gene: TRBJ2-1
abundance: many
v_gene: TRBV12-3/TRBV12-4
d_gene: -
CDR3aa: CASSLSSYNEQFF
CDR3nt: TGTGCCAGCAGTCTTAGCTCCTACAATGAGCAGTTCTTC

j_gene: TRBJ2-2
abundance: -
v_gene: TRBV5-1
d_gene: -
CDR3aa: CASSLGPRVGTGELFF
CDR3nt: TGCGCCAGCAGCCTGGGACCGAGGGTTGGCACCGGGGAGCTGTTTTTT

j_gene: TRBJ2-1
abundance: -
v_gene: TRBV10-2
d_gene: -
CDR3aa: CASNEDYNEQFF
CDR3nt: TGCGCCAGCAACGAGGACTACAATGAGCAGTTCTTC

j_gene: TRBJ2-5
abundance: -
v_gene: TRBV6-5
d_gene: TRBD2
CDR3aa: CASSYGRGGLRETQYF
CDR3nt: TGTGCCAGCAGTTACGGTCGGGGGGGACTAAGAGAGACCCAGTACTTC

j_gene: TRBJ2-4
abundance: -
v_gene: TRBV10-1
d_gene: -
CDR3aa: CASSESWEKGKNIQYF
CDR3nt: TGCGCCAGCAGTGAGTCTTGGGAGAAGGGCAAAAACATTCAGTACTTC

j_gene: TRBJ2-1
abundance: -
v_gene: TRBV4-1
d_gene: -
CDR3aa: CASSQGQSYNEQFF
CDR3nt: TGCGCCAGCAGCCAAGGACAGTCCTACAATGAGCAGTTCTTC

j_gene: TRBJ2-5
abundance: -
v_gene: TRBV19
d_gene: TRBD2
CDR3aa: CASRLRLAGGQETQYF
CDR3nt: TGTGCCAGTAGACTCAGACTAGCGGGGGGCCAAGAGACCCAGTACTTC

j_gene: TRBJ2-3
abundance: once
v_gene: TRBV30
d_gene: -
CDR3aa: CACIPGEDTQYF
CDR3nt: TGTGCCTGTATACCAGGGGAAGATACGCAGTATTTT

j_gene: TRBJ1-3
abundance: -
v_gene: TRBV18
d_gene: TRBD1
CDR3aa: CASSPVSGQAGDTIYF
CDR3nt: TGTGCCAGCTCACCAGTATCCGGACAGGCCGGGGACACCATATATTTT

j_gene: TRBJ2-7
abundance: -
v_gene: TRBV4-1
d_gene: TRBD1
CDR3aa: CASSHTGTGLVQYF
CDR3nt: TGCGCCAGCAGTCACACCGGGACAGGGTTGGTGCAGTACTTC

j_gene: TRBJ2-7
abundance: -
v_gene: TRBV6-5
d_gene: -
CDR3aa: CASSLDRVSYEQYF
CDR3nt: TGTGCCAGCAGTTTGGACAGAGTTTCCTACGAGCAGTACTTC

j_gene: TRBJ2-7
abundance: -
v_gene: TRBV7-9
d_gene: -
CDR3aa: CASSLPAPTGPTYEQYF
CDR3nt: TGTGCCAGCAGCTTACCTGCGCCCACAGGCCCTACCTACGAGCAGTACTTC

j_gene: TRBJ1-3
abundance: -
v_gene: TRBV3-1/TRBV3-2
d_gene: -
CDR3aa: CASSQGTADTIYF
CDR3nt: TGTGCCAGCAGCCAAGGGACAGCGGACACCATATATTTT

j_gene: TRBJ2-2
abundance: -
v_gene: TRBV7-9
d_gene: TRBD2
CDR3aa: CASSSTSGKTNTGELFF
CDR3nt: TGTGCCAGCAGCTCGACTAGCGGGAAAACGAACACCGGGGAGCTGTTTTTT

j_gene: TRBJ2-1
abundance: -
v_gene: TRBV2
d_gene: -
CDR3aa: CASSERRLVVHEQFF
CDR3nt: TGTGCCAGCAGTGAAAGGAGACTAGTCGTCCATGAGCAGTTCTTC

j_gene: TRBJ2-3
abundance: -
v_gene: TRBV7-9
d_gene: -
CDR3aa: CASTEEGHTDTQYF
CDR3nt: TGTGCCAGCACGGAGGAGGGCCACACAGATACGCAGTATTTT

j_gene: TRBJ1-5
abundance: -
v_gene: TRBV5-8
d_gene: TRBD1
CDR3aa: CASSLVTTGGRQPQHF
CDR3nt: TGTGCCAGCAGCTTGGTGACTACAGGGGGTCGACAGCCCCAGCATTTT

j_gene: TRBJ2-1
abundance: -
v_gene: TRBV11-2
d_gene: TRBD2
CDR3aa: CASGLSGGRYNEQFF
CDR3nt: TGTGCCAGCGGCTTGAGCGGGGGACGCTACAATGAGCAGTTCTTC

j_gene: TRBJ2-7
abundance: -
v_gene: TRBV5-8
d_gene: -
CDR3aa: CASSFHYEQYF
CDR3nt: TGTGCCAGCAGCTTCCACTACGAGCAGTACTTC

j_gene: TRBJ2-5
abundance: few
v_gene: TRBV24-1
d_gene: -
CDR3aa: CATSDPRRAGNVETQYF
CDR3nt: TGTGCCACCTCTGACCCCCGCCGCGCAGGGAATGTGGAGACCCAGTACTTC

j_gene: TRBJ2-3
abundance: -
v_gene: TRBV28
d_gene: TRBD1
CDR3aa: CASSPIRQGEDTDTQYF
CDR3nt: TGTGCCAGCAGTCCAATCAGACAGGGGGAAGACACAGATACGCAGTATTTT

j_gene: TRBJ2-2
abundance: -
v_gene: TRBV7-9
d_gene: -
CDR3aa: CASSLWQGTAGELFF
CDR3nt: TGTGCCAGCAGCTTATGGCAGGGGACGGCCGGGGAGCTGTTTTTT

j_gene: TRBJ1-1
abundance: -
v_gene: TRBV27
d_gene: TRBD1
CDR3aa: CASSSRGQGTTTEAFF
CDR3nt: TGTGCCAGCAGTTCAAGAGGACAGGGGACGACCACTGAAGCTTTCTTT

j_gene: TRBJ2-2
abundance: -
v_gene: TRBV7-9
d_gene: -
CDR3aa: CASSTYVGEAGELFF
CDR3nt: TGTGCCAGCAGTACTTACGTCGGAGAAGCCGGGGAGCTGTTTTTT

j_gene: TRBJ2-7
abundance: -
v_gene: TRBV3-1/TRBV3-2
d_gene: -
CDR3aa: CASSLTRGNEQYF
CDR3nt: TGTGCCAGCAGCCTTACCAGGGGAAACGAGCAGTACTTC